This TCR beta chain was identified in a study of multiple sclerosis patients with progressive multifocal leukoencephalopathy (dated by TCRdb to about 2019). Some background on the complete study: Controls were a few natalizumab-treated MS patients who did not develop PML, sampled longitudinally. The study examined peripheral T and B cells of MS patients who developed PML (4 under natalizumab, 1 after alemtuzumab) and treated patients who did not. Longitudinal follow-up was performed in two natalizumab-treated patients who later developed PML, from before therapy through 6 and 12 months to PML onset. The study was designed to detect JC virus-specific or public T-cell expansions arising at the time of PML onset. On the study overall, not on this receptor specifically: Analysis was restricted to peripheral blood, although for natalizumab-associated PML, cerebrospinal fluid or brain lymphocytes might be more informative. At the time PML developed, no common TRBV or TRBJ gene usage or preferential TRBV-TRBJ pairings were detected. Although TRB clones above 0.5% frequency turned up only in PML patients, the clones expanded at PML onset were already present before and during natalizumab therapy. Less diverse TRB repertoires in most PML patients were suggested by lower normalized Shannon entropy, whereas values near 1 were observed in the natalizumab-treated controls. With only a small, descriptive cohort, it remained unclear whether the findings reflect JC virus infection or general immunocompromise.

In the paper's terms, the time point label means: before natalizumab initiation. Every listed patient had received interferon beta before, and every PML patient was female. Blood samples for T0 were taken before the first natalizumab infusion. Ficoll-Hypaque density gradient centrifugation was used to isolate peripheral blood mononuclear cells. CDR1 MNHEY and CDR2 SVGAGI were looked up in the germline V gene. Trimmed from V: 5 bases; trimmed from J: 3 bases; junction bases lacking a gene match: 3. Its CDR3 holds 14 amino acids, cysteine through phenylalanine. Just CDR3 DNA is preserved here, 42 bases in frame from base 1. Using the immunoSEQ two-step multiplex PCR at survey-level depth, TRB CDR3 regions were amplified from genomic DNA. Synthetic inline TR CDR3 controls covering all V-J pairings were spiked into each PCR so that template counts could be estimated and amplification bias removed. Reads were processed so that amplification and sequencing bias were reduced, and quantification was performed against synthetic TR CDR3 analogs. The original methods were these. In ImmunoSEQ Analyzer, raw data were processed so that out-of-frame sequences and CDR3s with stop codons were removed, with gene names following IMGT nomenclature. Normalized Shannon entropy, defined as 1 minus Pielou's evenness, was used to summarize repertoire diversity. TRB sequences were treated as identical only when sharing V gene, J gene and CDR3. Public PML clonotypes were CDR3s found in two or more PML-onset samples but not found earlier, in controls, or in public databases. Positional CDR3 amino acid composition was analyzed in Skylign with the observed count method. The immuneACCESS repertoire file appears here via TCRdb, limited to in-frame rearrangements. These files lack a portion of the clones; in checked studies, under half of the deficit traces to unresolved V genes, and the cause of the others is not known. V, J and clone size are those of that table, while D and trimming were read from the DNA. Within this sample are about 28,000 clones, with more than 75% of them counted one time only. The biggest ten clones account for approximately 1% of the sample.

With regard to this clone: The clone's antigen remains unknown. Per-base quality was not reported, and no clone a single base away is much larger than it.

Source material: PBMCs. The receptor was derived from a human donor with multiple sclerosis. The chain employs TRBV6-5 and TRBJ2-1, with 8 central nucleotides matching TRBD1. The CDR3 region has the sequence CASSQQGGYNEQFF. The DNA sequence is TGTGCCAGCAGTCAACAGGGGGGCTACAATGAGCAGTTCTTC.